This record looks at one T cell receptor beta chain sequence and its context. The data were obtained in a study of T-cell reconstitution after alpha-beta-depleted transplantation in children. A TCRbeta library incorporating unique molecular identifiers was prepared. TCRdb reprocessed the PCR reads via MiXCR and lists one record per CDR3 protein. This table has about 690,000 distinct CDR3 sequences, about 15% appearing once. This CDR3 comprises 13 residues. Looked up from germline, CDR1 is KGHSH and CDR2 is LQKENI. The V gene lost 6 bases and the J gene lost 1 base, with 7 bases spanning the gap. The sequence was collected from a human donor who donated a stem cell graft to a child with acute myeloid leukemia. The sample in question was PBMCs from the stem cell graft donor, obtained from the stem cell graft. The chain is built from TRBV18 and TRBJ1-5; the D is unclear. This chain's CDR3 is CASSGESNQPQHF. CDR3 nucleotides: TGTGCCAGCTCGGGTGAGAGCAATCAGCCCCAGCATTTT. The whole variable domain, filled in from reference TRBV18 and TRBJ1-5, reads NAGVMQNPRHLVRRRGQEARLRCSPMKGHSHVYWYRQLPEEGLKFMVYLQKENIIDESGMPKERFSAEFPKEGPSILRIQQVVRGDSAAYFCASSGESNQPQHFGDGTRLSIL.